This TCR beta chain was documented in a study of blood T cell repertoires in COVID-19 (dated by TCRdb to 2020 to 2022). Notes on the research overall: Samples covering the acute and convalescent phases of COVID-19 were provided by collaborators in the United States, Italy and Spain. The prospective study material was composed of cDNA or gDNA derived from T cells, B-cell-depleted T cells, or PBMCs. Deeply sampled blood TCRbeta repertoires from subjects exposed to, actively infected with, or recovered from COVID-19 were included in the dataset. The repertoires were released in a freely available public database meant as a resource for research on the immune response to SARS-CoV-2. The samples were drawn from two sources: the first 160 participants of the ongoing ImmuneRACE study, and 1,000 to 1,500 subjects contributed by 6 global collaborators. A de-identified subject ID, COVID-19 status, age in years and sex were almost always included in the sample metadata. Where available, HLA class I and class II types were obtained from metadata supplied by the sample provider rather than from assay-based typing. The paper as a whole reports these results and caveats: The amount of clinical and demographic metadata varied by source and participant and was provided uncurated.

As to this clone: What antigen it recognizes has not been identified. No qualities accompany the bases; no much larger clone lies one base away.

Sequences LGHDT (CDR1) and YNNKEL (CDR2) are obtained from the germline V gene (reference sequence). The CDR3 holds 15 amino acids from the cysteine to the phenylalanine. The retained sequence is limited to the CDR3, 45 bases, with the frame set at the first base. The trim is 1 base for V and 1 base for J, with a gap of 10 bases between the germline ends. The immunoSEQ Assay, a bias-controlled multiplex PCR, was used to amplify TCRbeta CDR3 regions from genomic DNA. In the paper's pipeline: Within the assay, amplification of reference gene primers was used to estimate how many nucleated cells each sample contained. Sequence reads were collapsed and filtered to measure the absolute abundance of every unique TCRbeta CDR3 rearrangement. Productive Simpson clonality was computed per sample as the square root of Simpson's diversity index over productive rearrangements. TCRdb obtained this table from immuneACCESS and retained in-frame rearrangements with V and J assigned. These tables miss some clones; where compared with another copy, unresolved V genes account for less than half of the shortfall, and the remainder is unexplained. The V and J calls and clone size come from that table; D and trimming were worked out from the DNA. This sample lists approximately 110,000 clones; approximately 90% were detected once. Jointly, the top ten make up 1.1% of the sample.

Each collaborating institution followed its own protocols to collect whole blood in K2EDTA tubes. Collaborator samples were shipped for TCRbeta analysis as frozen whole blood, isolated PBMCs, or DNA extracted from either sample type. The sample taken for sequencing was peripheral blood. The source is a human donor in a cohort sampled during active COVID-19. The rearranged segments are TRBV3-1 (or the pseudogene TRBV3-2) and TRBJ1-1, with a weak D call of TRBD1 (5 bases match). The nucleotide sequence is TGTGCCAGCAGCCAAGTAGGGGCAGGGAACACTGAAGCTTTCTTT. Its protein product is CASSQVGAGNTEAFF.